This T cell receptor (beta chain) was captured by sequencing in a study of blood T cell repertoires in COVID-19. Turning to the study itself: Material from acute and convalescent COVID-19 was sourced from the United States, Italy and Spain. PBMCs, B-cell-depleted T cells, or T cells provided the cDNA or gDNA that made up the material.

Methods used by the authors: The assay estimated nucleated cells by amplifying reference gene primers. The protocol was immunoSEQ multiplex PCR, while the TCRdb copy is restricted to in-frame clones and leaves out a portion. That table furnishes V, J and clone size, whereas the DNA furnished D and trimming. The table lists approximately 40,000 clones, roughly 88% of them singletons. The receptor's source is a human donor in a cohort sampled during active COVID-19. The sample taken for sequencing was peripheral blood.

CDR3 protein: CAWSERDPPNTGELFF. In DNA form, the CDR3 reads TGTGCCTGGAGTGAGCGGGACCCCCCTAACACCGGGGAGCTGTTTTTT. V gene TRBV30 combines with J gene TRBJ2-2; TRBD2 aligns across 7 bases. V shed 1 base, J shed 2 bases, and the junction held 7 bases outside the gene matches. The CDR3 covers 16 residues. Germline lookup yields CDR1 GTSNPN and CDR2 SVGIG (reference sequence). Full variable domain (remainder filled in from reference TRBV30 and TRBJ2-2): SQTIHQWPATLVQPVGSPLSLECTVEGTSNPNLYWYRQAAGRGLQLLFYSVGIGQISSEVPQNLSASRPQDRQFILSSKKLLLSDSGFYLCAWSERDPPNTGELFFGEGSRLTVL.